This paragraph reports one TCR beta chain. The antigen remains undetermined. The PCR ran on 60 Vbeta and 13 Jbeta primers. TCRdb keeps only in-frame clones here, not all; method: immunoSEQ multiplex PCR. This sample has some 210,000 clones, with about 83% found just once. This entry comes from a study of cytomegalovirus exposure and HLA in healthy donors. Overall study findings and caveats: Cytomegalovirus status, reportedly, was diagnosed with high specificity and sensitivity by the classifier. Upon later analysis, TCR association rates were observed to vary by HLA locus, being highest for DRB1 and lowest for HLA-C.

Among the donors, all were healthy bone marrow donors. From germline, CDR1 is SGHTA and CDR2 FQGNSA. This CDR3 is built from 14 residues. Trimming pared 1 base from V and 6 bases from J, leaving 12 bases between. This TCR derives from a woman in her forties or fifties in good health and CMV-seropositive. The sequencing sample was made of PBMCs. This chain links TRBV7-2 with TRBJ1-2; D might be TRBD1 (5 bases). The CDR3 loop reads CASSLETGLNGYTF. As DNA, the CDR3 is TGTGCCAGCAGCTTAGAGACGGGACTGAATGGCTACACCTTC.